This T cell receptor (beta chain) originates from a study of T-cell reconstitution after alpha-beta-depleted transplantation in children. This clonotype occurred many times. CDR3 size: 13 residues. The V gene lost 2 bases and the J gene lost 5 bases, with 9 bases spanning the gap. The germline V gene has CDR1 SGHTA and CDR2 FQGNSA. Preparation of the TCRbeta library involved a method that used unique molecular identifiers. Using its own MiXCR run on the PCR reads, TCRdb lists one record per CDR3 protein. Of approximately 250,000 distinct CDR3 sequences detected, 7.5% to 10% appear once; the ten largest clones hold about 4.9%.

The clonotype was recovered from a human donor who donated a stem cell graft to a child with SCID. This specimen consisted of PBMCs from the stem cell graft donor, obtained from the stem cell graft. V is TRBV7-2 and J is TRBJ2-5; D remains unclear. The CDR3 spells CASSLQVAETQYF. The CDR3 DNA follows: TGTGCCAGCAGCTTACAAGTCGCGGAGACCCAGTACTTC.